The 12 T cell receptor beta chains presented below share a single source sample, sequenced in a study of beta chain features in type 1 diabetes (dated by TCRdb to the late 2010s). The receptor library was made with the immunoSEQ multiplex PCR assay. The High Capacity cDNA Reverse Transcription Kit was used to reverse transcribe all of the isolated RNA, meaning that expressed TCRB transcripts were what got sequenced. The clones in this table, taken by TCRdb from immuneACCESS, are in-frame only. Not every clone is retained; where verified, under half of the shortfall comes from an unresolved V gene, and the cause of the rest is unknown. This sample comprises some 270,000 clones, under 8.5% of them detected only once. More than 1% of the sample is in the top ten clones. What was sequenced was central memory CD4+ T cells from blood. These receptors originate from a young woman in good health.

At least ten counts were recorded for this clone. This chain uses TRBV28 with TRBJ1-1; D gene uncertain. The CDR3 extends over 14 amino acids. Germline CDR1 and CDR2: MDHEN and SYDVKM. V lost 7 bases to trimming and J lost 1 base, with 13 bases between them. CDR3 DNA: TGTGCCAGCACTCCCCCGGGTCGGAACACTGAAGCTTTCTTT. Residues: CASTPPGRNTEAFF.

This clone appeared many times. The chain has TRBV30 and TRBJ2-1; 10 bases match TRBD1. Germline CDR1 GTSNPN, CDR2 SVGIG (reference sequence). This CDR3 has 14 residues. V lost 2 bases and J lost 5; bases outside the gene matches: 3. DNA of the CDR3: TGTGCCTGGAGTAGGGACAGGGGACACAATGAGCAGTTCTTC. Its translation: CAWSRDRGHNEQFF.

V usage is TRBV5-1 and J usage is TRBJ2-5; D is undetermined. V dropped 0 bases and J dropped 2 bases, with 11 bases sitting between them. CDR1 is SGHRS and CDR2 is YFSETQ in the germline V gene. The CDR3 length is 15 residues. The CDR3 coding sequence is TGCGCCAGCAGCTTGGAGGTGGCGAAACAAGAGACCCAGTACTTC. Its translation is CASSLEVAKQETQYF.

The rearrangement joins TRBV11-2 to TRBJ2-5; 8 bases are a match to TRBD2. V was pared by 8 bases and J by 4 bases, with 6 bases of the junction left unmatched. The CDR3 runs 13 residues. Germline-derived CDR1 and CDR2 are SGHAT and FQNNGV. For the CDR3, the DNA is TGTGCCAGCGGGATAGCGGGAATAGAGACCCAGTACTTC. As protein: CASGIAGIETQYF.

This clone was found a few times. This chain links TRBV4-3 with TRBJ1-6; 7 bases agree with TRBD1. Per the germline V gene, CDR1 is LGHNA and CDR2 is YSLEER. Trimming removed 0 bases from V and 5 bases from J; junction bases left unmatched: 4. This CDR3 has 16 residues. CDR3 nucleotide sequence: TGCGCCAGCAGCCAAGAGCCACAGGGGAATAATTCACCCCTCCACTTT. Encoded protein: CASSQEPQGNNSPLHF.

Ten or more counts support this clone. This chain connects TRBV28 to TRBJ2-7, with TRBD1 matching over 7 bases. V was clipped by 5 bases and J by 6 bases; unmatched bases: 7. The CDR3 runs 13 residues. Per germline, CDR1 MDHEN and CDR2 SYDVKM. The chain's CDR3 is CASSPSDRTEQYV. CDR3 DNA: TGTGCCAGCAGTCCGTCGGACAGGACCGAGCAGTACGTC.

This clone was seen a few times. The V gene is TRBV11-2, the J gene TRBJ2-6, with D hard to call. V lost 4 bases and J 1 base, leaving 14 bases between the germline ends. Germline CDR1 is SGHAT and CDR2 is FQNNGV. This CDR3 is built from 17 residues. The CDR3 loop reads CASSSLGWLSGANVLTF. CDR3 sequence (DNA): TGTGCCAGCAGCTCTCTGGGGTGGTTGTCTGGGGCCAACGTCCTGACTTTC.

This chain uses TRBV5-6 with TRBJ1-2; 9 nucleotides line up with TRBD1. Germline CDR1 reads SGHDT; CDR2 reads YYEEEE. Losses at the gene ends were 4 bases for V and 6 bases for J; bases not matched to a gene: 10. This CDR3 has 15 amino acids. CDR3 in amino acids: CASSTGTGGADGYTF. The CDR3 DNA follows: TGTGCCAGCAGCACCGGCACAGGGGGCGCAGATGGCTACACCTTC.

There are many counts of this clone. This chain uses TRBV9 with TRBJ2-1; D may correspond to TRBD1 or TRBD2 (5 bases each). The germline V gene encodes CDR1 SGDLS and CDR2 YYNGEE. This CDR3 is 14 amino acids long. The ends were cut back, 1 base at V and 9 bases at J, with 14 bases in the middle. CDR3 in amino acids: CASSVFVGEIEQFF. Written as DNA, the CDR3 is TGTGCCAGCAGCGTATTTGTGGGGGAAATTGAGCAGTTCTTC.

The chain recombines TRBV19 with TRBJ2-5, with D possibly matching TRBD2 (5 bases). CDR1 LNHDA and CDR2 SQIVND come from the germline V gene (reference sequence). The CDR3 has 12 residues. The V end lost 6 bases, the J end lost 5 bases, and 10 bases lay between the germline ends. CDR3 sequence reads: CASSDRGETQYF. CDR3 bases: TGTGCCAGTAGCGACCGCGGGGAGACCCAGTACTTC.

This clone was observed a few times. The V call is TRBV7-2, the J call TRBJ1-1; D perhaps matches TRBD1 (6 bases). Germline lookup yields CDR1 SGHTA and CDR2 FQGNSA. The CDR3 covers 14 residues. V lost 5 bases and J lost 5, with 15 bases in between. CDR3 region: CASSTTQGSTEAFF. The CDR3 DNA is TGTGCCAGCAGCACGACACAGGGAAGTACTGAAGCTTTCTTT.

The V gene is TRBV19, the J gene TRBJ2-5; TRBD1 matches at 9 bases. Trimming removed 3 bases from V and 5 bases from J; junction bases left unmatched: 4. The V gene's germline CDR1 is LNHDA and CDR2 SQIVND (reference sequence). The CDR3 has 14 amino acids. CDR3 nucleotide sequence: TGTGCCAGTAGTATTACAGGGGGCTGGGAGACCCAGTACTTC. Translation: CASSITGGWETQYF.